One sample yielded the 12 T cell receptor beta chains listed below, sequenced in a study of siplizumab effects on memory and regulatory T cells. Repertoires were generated with immunoSEQ multiplex PCR, while TCRdb's copy carries only in-frame clones and drops some. The sample has tens of thousands of clones; roughly 93% are singletons. The specimen was CD8+ T cells sorted from blood. Receptors originate from a human donor in good health.

In DNA, the CDR3 is TGTGCCAGCCAGCAACGGGGCGATGAGCAGTTCTTC. It codes for CASQQRGDEQFF. This chain links TRBV13 with TRBJ2-1; D is possibly TRBD1 or TRBD2 (5 bases each). The CDR3 consists of 12 residues. CDR1 PRHDT and CDR2 FYEKMQ come from the germline V gene (reference sequence). Trimming took off 8 bases at V and 8 bases at J, with 13 bases between the two ends.

The J gene is TRBJ1-1, the V gene TRBV7-2; the D gene is possibly TRBD1 (6 bases). This CDR3 contains 16 residues. CDR1 is SGHTA, CDR2 FQGNSA, per germline. Trimming took off 1 base at V and 4 bases at J, with 16 bases between the two ends. CDR3 sequence: CASSLDPTGSATEAFF. The CDR3 DNA follows: TGTGCCAGCAGCTTAGACCCCACAGGGAGTGCCACTGAAGCTTTCTTT.

J is TRBJ2-5 and V is TRBV10-3; 8 bases fit TRBD1. Gene TRBJ2-7 matches the end of the DNA better, so the J call may be wrong. The germline V gene encodes CDR1 ENHRY and CDR2 SYGVKD. This CDR3 region has 16 residues. In nucleotides, the CDR3 is TGTGCCATCAGTGAAGGGTGGACAGGGTCAAGTCACGAGCAGTACTTC. Translating gives CAISEGWTGSSHEQYF.

The CDR3 DNA reads TGTGCCAGCAGCTTAAATGCAGCCTACAATGAGCAGTTCTTC. It codes for CASSLNAAYNEQFF. The chain uses TRBV7-3 and TRBJ2-1; D is uncertain. Between the trimmed V and J ends, which lost 1 base and 2 bases, there was a span of 6 bases. CDR1 and CDR2 (germline): SGHTA, FQGTGA. The CDR3 spans 14 residues.

This chain joins TRBV27 and TRBJ1-3; D not certain. This CDR3 region has 15 residues. Germline V gene lookup returns CDR1 MNHEY and CDR2 SMNVEV (reference sequence). The ends were cut back, 2 bases at V and 0 bases at J, with 8 bases in the middle. This chain's CDR3 is CASSLGVNSGNTIYF. The CDR3 nucleotides read TGTGCCAGCAGTTTAGGAGTTAACTCTGGAAACACCATATATTTT.

This chain joins TRBV6-5 and TRBJ1-2; D is possibly TRBD1 (6 bases). Germline V CDR1 and CDR2: MNHEY, SVGAGI. Trimming left V 4 bases short and J 2 bases short, with 8 bases between. CDR3 length: 13 amino acids. The CDR3 protein is CASSWDNNYGYTF. The CDR3 bases are TGTGCCAGCAGTTGGGACAACAACTATGGCTACACCTTC.

This clone was found a few times. The V and J genes are TRBV9 and TRBJ1-5; D possibly corresponds to TRBD1 (6 bases). The CDR3 loop spans 14 amino acids. Trimming left V 4 bases short and J 3 bases short, with 11 bases between. Germline V gene sequence: CDR1 SGDLS, CDR2 YYNGEE. CDR3 loop: CASSSGTINQPQHF. The CDR3 coding sequence is TGTGCCAGCAGCTCCGGGACAATCAATCAGCCCCAGCATTTT.

The V call is TRBV29-1, the J call TRBJ2-7; a weak D match, TRBD1 (5 bases). The CDR3 is 12 residues long. Trimming took off 7 bases at V and 0 bases at J, with 10 bases between the two ends. CDR1 is SQVTM and CDR2 is ANQGSEA in the germline V gene. CDR3 coding DNA: TGCAGCGGTGGTGGGGCCTCCTACGAGCAGTACTTC. Protein: CSGGGASYEQYF.

The chain joins TRBV6-5 to TRBJ2-3; TRBD2 agrees at 8 bases. The CDR3 length is 14 residues. The germline CDR1 and CDR2 sequences are MNHEY and SVGAGI. V lost 7 bases to trimming and J lost 5 bases; unmatched junction nucleotides: 8. CDR3 DNA: TGTGCCAGCACGGGGGGGGGCCATGTAGATACGCAGTATTTT. Protein sequence: CASTGGGHVDTQYF.

The chain joins TRBV29-1 to TRBJ1-2; TRBD1 is a possible D gene (6 bases). Looked up from germline, CDR1 is SQVTM and CDR2 is ANQGSEA. This CDR3 is built from 13 residues. V lost 6 bases and J 5 bases, leaving 16 bases between the germline ends. CDR3 in DNA: TGCAGCGTGGCTCGGACAGACCTTTATGGCTACACCTTC. Translated: CSVARTDLYGYTF.

The chain carries TRBV19 and TRBJ1-6; D gene ambiguous. CDR3 size: 12 residues. Trimming took off 6 bases at V and 6 bases at J, with 6 bases between the two ends. Germline V gene data show CDR1 as LNHDA and CDR2 as SQIVND (reference sequence). CDR3 loop: CASSKINSPLHF. CDR3 DNA: TGTGCCAGTAGCAAAATTAATTCACCCCTCCACTTT.

The V call is TRBV7-9, the J call TRBJ1-4; TRBD1 matches 9 bases. The CDR3 spans 14 residues. In germline, CDR1 is SEHNR, CDR2 FQNEAQ (reference sequence). Trimming removed 5 bases from V and 8 bases from J; junction bases left unmatched: 6. CDR3 protein: CASSPNRGREKLFF. CDR3 nucleotide sequence: TGTGCCAGCAGCCCCAACAGGGGGCGGGAAAAACTGTTTTTT.